These 23 T cell receptor beta chains originate from one sample sequenced in a study of blood T cell repertoires in COVID-19. Repertoires were generated with immunoSEQ multiplex PCR, while TCRdb's copy carries only in-frame clones and drops some. Of 120,000 or so clones listed, roughly 87% were seen once; the top ten hold 6.6%. Material for sequencing was peripheral blood. The receptors stem from a man aged 80 or over with active or convalescent COVID-19.

The chain is built from TRBV2 and TRBJ2-1; 10 bases map to TRBD2. Trimming took 7 bases from V and 14 from J; bases not matched to a gene: 17. The CDR3 sequence is 15 residues long. Germline CDR1 is SNHLY and CDR2 is FYNNEI. CDR3 protein: CASTRTGLAAGAEFF. In nucleotides, the CDR3 is TGTGCCAGCACCCGGACAGGACTAGCGGCTGGGGCGGAGTTCTTC.

The chain employs TRBV29-1 and TRBJ2-1; 11 bases are shared with TRBD2. The CDR3 length is 13 residues. Per the germline V gene, CDR1 is SQVTM and CDR2 is ANQGSEA. The V gene end was trimmed by 2 bases and the J gene end by 7 bases; junction bases not matched to a gene: 1. CDR3 in amino acids: CSVETSGGNEQFF. The CDR3 DNA sequence: TGCAGCGTTGAAACTAGCGGGGGAAATGAGCAGTTCTTC.

V usage is TRBV2 and J usage is TRBJ2-2, with a weak D call TRBD2 (6 bases). Between the trimmed V and J ends, which lost 8 bases and 7 bases, there was a span of 20 bases. CDR1 is SNHLY and CDR2 is FYNNEI in the germline V gene. The CDR3 is 15 amino acids. The CDR3 here is CASSQLAGSDGELFF. The CDR3 region has the DNA TGTGCCAGCTCCCAATTGGCGGGGTCGGACGGGGAGCTGTTTTTT.

The CDR3 reads CASSHATLRAGEQFF. DNA for the CDR3: TGCGCCAGCAGCCACGCAACCCTTAGAGCAGGTGAGCAGTTCTTC. The V gene is TRBV4-1, the J gene TRBJ2-1; D is undetermined. Trimming stripped 3 bases from V and 9 bases from J, with 18 bases between. Germline values: CDR1 MGHRA, CDR2 YSYEKL. The CDR3 consists of 15 residues.

About this clone: Other DNA sequences in the sample encode the same CDR3. The rearrangement joins TRBV3-1 (or the pseudogene TRBV3-2) to TRBJ2-1; a weak D match, TRBD1 (5 bases). This CDR3 is built from 15 residues. V was cut by 1 base and J by 2 bases, with 9 bases left in between. Germline CDR1 is LGHDT and CDR2 is YNNKEL (reference sequence). CDR3 sequence: CASSQGQGPYNEQFF. In DNA form, the CDR3 reads TGTGCCAGCAGCCAAGGTCAGGGCCCCTACAATGAGCAGTTCTTC.

Notes on this clone: Germline and junction disagree at one end, which may indicate a read error. V and J are TRBV11-3 and TRBJ2-7; D is undetermined. The CDR3 spans 13 residues. CDR1 and CDR2 from the germline V gene are SGHNT and YENEEA. This CDR3 is CASSLDSAYEQYF. CDR3 DNA: TGTGCCAGCAGCCTAGATTCGGCCTACGAGCAGTACTTC.

The chain uses TRBV15 and TRBJ1-1; tentative D call: TRBD1 (6 bases). Germline V gene data show CDR1 as LNHNV and CDR2 as YYDKDF (reference sequence). The ends were cut back, 6 bases at V and 5 bases at J, with 13 bases in the middle. The CDR3 has 13 residues. CDR3 sequence: CATRQGVVTEAFF. CDR3 sequence (DNA): TGTGCCACCAGACAGGGAGTGGTTACTGAAGCTTTCTTT.

The chain has TRBV18 and TRBJ1-6; D gene uncertain. Germline CDR1 and CDR2: KGHSH and LQKENI. CDR3 length: 12 residues. V was pared by 2 bases and J by 10 bases, with 6 bases between. The CDR3 DNA is TGTGCCAGCTCACCAGAGAAATCACCCCTCCACTTT. Translation gives CASSPEKSPLHF.

The chain carries TRBV19 and TRBJ1-2; D is undetermined. The CDR3 runs 13 residues. Trimming pared 11 bases from V and 3 bases from J, leaving 16 bases between. Germline lookup yields CDR1 LNHDA and CDR2 SQIVND (reference sequence). The CDR3 sequence: CAARPTDDYGYTF. The CDR3, as DNA: TGTGCCGCAAGGCCTACAGACGACTATGGCTACACCTTC.

The gene calls are TRBV12-3 or TRBV12-4 and TRBJ1-3, with D unresolved. The CDR3 is 13 residues long. The ends were cut back, 3 bases at V and 4 bases at J, with 7 bases in the middle. In nucleotides, the CDR3 is TGTGCCAGCAGTTTTTCGTTCGGAAACACCATATATTTT. Encoded protein: CASSFSFGNTIYF.

The chain recombines TRBV9 with TRBJ2-1; a possible D gene is TRBD2 (5 bases). This CDR3 spans 14 amino acids. V was pared by 0 bases and J by 7 bases, with 11 bases between. The germline V gene has CDR1 SGDLS and CDR2 YYNGEE. CDR3 in DNA: TGTGCCAGCAGCGTAGGAGGACTGGAAAATGAGCAGTTCTTC. As protein: CASSVGGLENEQFF.

J is TRBJ1-6 and V is TRBV7-9, with TRBD1 matching 10 bases. Looked up from germline, CDR1 is SEHNR and CDR2 is FQNEAQ (reference sequence). V shed 4 bases and J 9 bases; nucleotides not matched to a gene: 9. CDR3 length equals 16 residues. CDR3 sequence: CASSSAPGTGASPLHF. The CDR3, as DNA: TGTGCCAGCAGCTCTGCCCCCGGGACAGGGGCTTCACCCCTCCACTTT.

Written as DNA, the CDR3 is TGTGCCAGCATCCAGGGGACAGGGGGGCATGAAAAACTGTTTTTT. It yields the protein CASIQGTGGHEKLFF. The rearrangement uses TRBV2 and TRBJ1-4; TRBD1 matches 11 bases. CDR1 is SNHLY and CDR2 is FYNNEI in the germline V gene. There are 15 residues in the CDR3. The V segment lost 7 bases and the J segment 6 bases; nucleotides outside the gene matches: 7. The full variable domain, rest sourced from reference TRBV2 and TRBJ1-4, is EPEVTQTPSHQVTQMGQEVILRCVPISNHLYFYWYRQILGQKVEFLVSFYNNEISEKSEIFDDQFSVERPDGSNFTLKIRSTKLEDSAMYFCASIQGTGGHEKLFFGSGTQLSVL.

This rearrangement joins TRBV6-5 to TRBJ1-6; D is ambiguous. The germline V gene has CDR1 MNHEY and CDR2 SVGAGI. The CDR3 extends over 13 amino acids. V shed 4 bases and J shed 13 bases, with 14 bases lying between them. The CDR3 nucleotides read TGTGCCAGCAGTTCCGAATTTAAGCGTCCCCTCCACTTT. Its protein is CASSSEFKRPLHF.

The DNA of the CDR3 is TGTGCCAGCAGCCTGGACAGGGGGCAAGCCGGAAACACCATATATTTT. Translation gives CASSLDRGQAGNTIYF. The chain recombines TRBV5-4 with TRBJ1-3; 11 positions agree with TRBD1. The CDR3 is 16 amino acids. J was trimmed by 4 bases and V by 4 bases; bases with no gene match: 7. Germline CDR1 and CDR2: SGHNT and YYREEE (reference sequence).

This clone has more than one count but fewer than ten. CDR3 loop: CASSLGQLNEKLFF. CDR3 sequence (DNA): TGTGCCAGCAGCTTGGGACAGTTAAATGAAAAACTGTTTTTT. The rearrangement links TRBV5-5 to TRBJ1-4; maybe TRBD1 (5 bases). V lost 0 bases and J 5 bases, leaving 8 bases between the germline ends. The CDR3 has 14 amino acids. Germline V gene data show CDR1 as SGHKS and CDR2 as YYEKEE (reference sequence).

This clone was observed once. The V gene is TRBV27, the J gene TRBJ2-7, with D unresolved. This CDR3 comprises 16 residues. V lost 5 bases, J lost 0 bases, and 17 bases lay in between. Germline V CDR1 and CDR2: MNHEY, SMNVEV (reference sequence). Here the CDR3 reads CASSPSLQASSYEQYF. In nucleotides, the CDR3 is TGTGCCAGCAGTCCCAGTCTCCAGGCCAGCTCCTACGAGCAGTACTTC.

The chain links TRBV7-3 to TRBJ2-7; D unresolved. Germline CDR1 reads SGHTA; CDR2 reads FQGTGA. The CDR3 is 13 residues long. V was cut by 5 bases and J by 5 bases, with 13 bases left in between. In DNA, the CDR3 is TGTGCCAGCAGCCCCCCTTGGAGCAACGAGCAGTACTTC. This encodes CASSPPWSNEQYF.

V gene TRBV3-1 (or the pseudogene TRBV3-2) combines with J gene TRBJ2-1; TRBD2 agrees at 9 bases. With V trimmed by 0 bases and J by 9 bases, 15 bases remained unmatched. The CDR3 covers 18 residues. CDR1 LGHDT and CDR2 YNNKEL come from the germline V gene (reference sequence). CDR3 region: CASSQELLAGVQLGEQFF. The CDR3, as DNA: TGTGCCAGCAGCCAAGAACTTTTAGCGGGGGTGCAGTTAGGTGAGCAGTTCTTC.

The genes are TRBV30 and TRBJ2-3, with D maybe TRBD2 (6 bases). The CDR3 runs 16 residues. Per the germline V gene, CDR1 is GTSNPN and CDR2 is SVGIG (reference sequence). V was clipped by 0 bases and J by 0 bases, with 13 bases between them. The CDR3 coding sequence is TGTGCCTGGAGTGTACTCGGCGGGACTAGCACAGATACGCAGTATTTT. Protein sequence: CAWSVLGGTSTDTQYF.

The genes are TRBV2 and TRBJ1-2, with D possibly TRBD1 on 6 matching bases. Per the germline V gene, CDR1 is SNHLY and CDR2 is FYNNEI. The CDR3 covers 15 residues. V was trimmed by 4 bases and J by 4 bases, leaving 16 bases between them. The CDR3, as DNA: TGTGCCAGCAGTGTTGTGGACAGACCTATCTATGGCTACACCTTC. Amino acids: CASSVVDRPIYGYTF.

The chain employs TRBV12-3 or TRBV12-4 and TRBJ1-5, with a possible D match to TRBD1 (5 bases). V was pared by 8 bases and J by 1 base, with 9 bases between. This CDR3 is 13 amino acids long. DNA of the CDR3: TGTGCCAGCCAGGGTTCGAGCAATCAGCCCCAGCATTTT. Translation gives CASQGSSNQPQHF.

V gene TRBV15 combines with J gene TRBJ1-5; the D gene is possibly TRBD1 (5 bases). V was shortened by 0 bases and J by 0 bases, with 12 bases between the two germline ends. CDR3 length equals 17 residues. Germline CDR1 is LNHNV and CDR2 is YYDKDF (reference sequence). The CDR3 DNA reads as TGTGCCACCAGCAGAGATGGGGCAGCCTATAGCAATCAGCCCCAGCATTTT. This translates into CATSRDGAAYSNQPQHF.